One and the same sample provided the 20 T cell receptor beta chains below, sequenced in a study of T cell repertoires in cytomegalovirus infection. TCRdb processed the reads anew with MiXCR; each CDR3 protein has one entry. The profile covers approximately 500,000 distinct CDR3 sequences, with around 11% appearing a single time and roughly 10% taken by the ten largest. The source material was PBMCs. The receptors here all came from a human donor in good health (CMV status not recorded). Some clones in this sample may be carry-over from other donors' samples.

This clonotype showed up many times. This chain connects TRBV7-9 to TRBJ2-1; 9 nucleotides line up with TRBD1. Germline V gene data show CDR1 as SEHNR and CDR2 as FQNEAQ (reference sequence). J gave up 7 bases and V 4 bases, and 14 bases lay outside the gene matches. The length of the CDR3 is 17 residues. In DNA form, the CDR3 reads TGTGCCAGCAGCTCTCCAACCCCAGACAGGGGGGGAAATGAGCAGTTCTTC. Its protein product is CASSSPTPDRGGNEQFF.

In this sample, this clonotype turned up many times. In DNA form, the CDR3 reads TGTGCCAGTAGTATGGGACAGGGTGGACAGCCCCAGCATTTT. Residues: CASSMGQGGQPQHF. V gene TRBV19 combines with J gene TRBJ1-5; 9 nucleotides agree with TRBD1. CDR1 and CDR2 from the germline V gene are LNHDA and SQIVND (reference sequence). After removal of 3 bases from V and 7 bases from J, the junction contained 4 bases not matched to a gene. The CDR3 has 14 amino acids.

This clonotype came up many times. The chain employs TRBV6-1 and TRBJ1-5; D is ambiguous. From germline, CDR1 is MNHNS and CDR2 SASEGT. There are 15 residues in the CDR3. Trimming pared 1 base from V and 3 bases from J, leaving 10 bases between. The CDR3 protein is CASSEGGRINQPQHF. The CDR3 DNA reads TGTGCCAGCAGTGAAGGAGGGCGGATCAATCAGCCCCAGCATTTT.

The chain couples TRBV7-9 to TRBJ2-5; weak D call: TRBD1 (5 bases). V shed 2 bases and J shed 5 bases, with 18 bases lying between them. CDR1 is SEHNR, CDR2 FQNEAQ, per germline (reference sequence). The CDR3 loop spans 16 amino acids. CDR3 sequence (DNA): TGTGCCAGCAGCTTAATGTTGACAGAGAGTGGGGAGACCCAGTACTTC. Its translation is CASSLMLTESGETQYF. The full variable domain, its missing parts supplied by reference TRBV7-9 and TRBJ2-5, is DTGVSQNPRHKITKRGQNVTFRCDPISEHNRLYWYRQTLGQGPEFLTYFQNEAQLEKSRLLSDRFSAERPKGSFSTLEIQRTEQGDSAMYLCASSLMLTESGETQYFGPGTRLLVL.

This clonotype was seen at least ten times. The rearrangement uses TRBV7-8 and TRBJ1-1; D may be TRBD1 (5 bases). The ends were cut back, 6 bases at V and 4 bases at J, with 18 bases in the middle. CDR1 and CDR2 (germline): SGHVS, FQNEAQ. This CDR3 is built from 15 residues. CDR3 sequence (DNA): TGTGCCAGCAGACCTCAAGCGGGGGTCAGCACTGAAGCTTTCTTT. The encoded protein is CASRPQAGVSTEAFF.

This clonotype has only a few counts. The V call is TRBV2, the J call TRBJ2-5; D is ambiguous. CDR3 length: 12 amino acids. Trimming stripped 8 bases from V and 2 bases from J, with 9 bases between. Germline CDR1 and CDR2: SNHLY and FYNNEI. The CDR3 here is CASARQQETQYF. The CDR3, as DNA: TGTGCCAGCGCCCGGCAACAAGAGACCCAGTACTTC.

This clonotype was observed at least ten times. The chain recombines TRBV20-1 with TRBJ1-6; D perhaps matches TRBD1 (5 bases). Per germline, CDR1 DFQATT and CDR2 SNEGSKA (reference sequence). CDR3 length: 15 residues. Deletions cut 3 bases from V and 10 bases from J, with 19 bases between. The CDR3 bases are TGCAGTGCTAGGCCCACGGGCAGGGTTGAGTCACCCCTCCACTTT. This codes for CSARPTGRVESPLHF.

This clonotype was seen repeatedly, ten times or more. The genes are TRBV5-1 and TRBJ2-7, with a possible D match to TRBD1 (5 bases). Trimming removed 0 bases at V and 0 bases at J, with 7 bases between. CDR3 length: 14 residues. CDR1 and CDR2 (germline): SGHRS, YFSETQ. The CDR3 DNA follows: TGCGCCAGCAGCTTGGAACAGGTCTCCTACGAGCAGTACTTC. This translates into CASSLEQVSYEQYF. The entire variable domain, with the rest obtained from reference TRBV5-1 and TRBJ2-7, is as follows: KAGVTQTPRYLIKTRGQQVTLSCSPISGHRSVSWYQQTPGQGLQFLFEYFSETQRNKGNFPGRFSGRQFSNSRSEMNVSTLELGDSALYLCASSLEQVSYEQYFGPGTRLTVT.

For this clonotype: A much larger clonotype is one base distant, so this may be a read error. CDR3 DNA: TGTGCCAGCAGTTTATTGGCGTACACCGGGGAGCTGCTTTTT. Translating gives CASSLLAYTGELLF. The rearrangement links TRBV27 to TRBJ2-2, with TRBD2 as a possible D gene (5 bases). The germline gives CDR1 MNHEY, CDR2 SMNVEV (reference sequence). CDR3 length: 14 residues.

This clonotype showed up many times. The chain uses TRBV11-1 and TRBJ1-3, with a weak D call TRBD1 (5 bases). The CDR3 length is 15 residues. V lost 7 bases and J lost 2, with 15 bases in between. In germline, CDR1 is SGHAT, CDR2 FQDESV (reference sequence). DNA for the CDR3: TGTGCCAGCAATCGGGACTCAACAACTGGAAACACCATATATTTT. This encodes CASNRDSTTGNTIYF. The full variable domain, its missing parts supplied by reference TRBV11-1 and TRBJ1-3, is EAEVAQSPRYKITEKSQAVAFWCDPISGHATLYWYRQILGQGPELLVQFQDESVVDDSQLPKDRFSAERLKGVDSTLKIQPAELGDSAMYLCASNRDSTTGNTIYFGEGSWLTVV.

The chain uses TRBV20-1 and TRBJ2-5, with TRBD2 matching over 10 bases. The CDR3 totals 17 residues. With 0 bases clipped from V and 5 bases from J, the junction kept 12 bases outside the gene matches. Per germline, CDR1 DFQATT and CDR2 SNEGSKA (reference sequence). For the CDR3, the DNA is TGCAGTGCTAGAGATTACAGCGGGGGGGCCGCGTGGGAGACCCAGTACTTC. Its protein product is CSARDYSGGAAWETQYF.

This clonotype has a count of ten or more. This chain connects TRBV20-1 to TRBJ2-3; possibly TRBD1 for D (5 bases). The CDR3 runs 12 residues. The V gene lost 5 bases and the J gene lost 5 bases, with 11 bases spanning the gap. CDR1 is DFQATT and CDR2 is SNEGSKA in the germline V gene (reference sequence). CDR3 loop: CSAYSGLDTQYF. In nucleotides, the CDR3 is TGCAGTGCTTATTCAGGGTTAGATACGCAGTATTTT.

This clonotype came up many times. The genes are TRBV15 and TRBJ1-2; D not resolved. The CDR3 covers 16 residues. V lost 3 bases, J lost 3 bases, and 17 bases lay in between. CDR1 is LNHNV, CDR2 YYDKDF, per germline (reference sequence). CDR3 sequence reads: CATSRSGWRTDYGYTF. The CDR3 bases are TGTGCCACCAGCAGGAGTGGGTGGAGGACGGACTATGGCTACACCTTC.

CDR3 DNA sequence: TGTGCCAGCAGTCCGTGGACTGGGGGGTCCTACGAGCAGTACTTC. Translating it yields CASSPWTGGSYEQYF. The J gene is TRBJ2-7, the V gene TRBV28; TRBD2 might be the D (6 bases). V lost 5 bases and J lost 1, with 15 bases in between. Germline V gene lookup returns CDR1 MDHEN and CDR2 SYDVKM. CDR3 length: 15 amino acids.

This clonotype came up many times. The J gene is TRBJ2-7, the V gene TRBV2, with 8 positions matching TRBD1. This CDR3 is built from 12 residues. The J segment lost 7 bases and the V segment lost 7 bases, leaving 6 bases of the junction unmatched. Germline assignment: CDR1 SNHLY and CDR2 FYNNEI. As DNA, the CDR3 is TGTGCCAGCAACCGACAGGGGTTGGAGCAGTACTTC. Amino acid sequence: CASNRQGLEQYF.

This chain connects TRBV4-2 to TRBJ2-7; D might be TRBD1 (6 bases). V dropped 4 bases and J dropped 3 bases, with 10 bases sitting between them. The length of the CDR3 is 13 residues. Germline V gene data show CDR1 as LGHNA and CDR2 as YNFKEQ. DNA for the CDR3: TGTGCCAGCAGCCCGCCAGGGGTCTACGAGCAGTACTTC. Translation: CASSPPGVYEQYF.

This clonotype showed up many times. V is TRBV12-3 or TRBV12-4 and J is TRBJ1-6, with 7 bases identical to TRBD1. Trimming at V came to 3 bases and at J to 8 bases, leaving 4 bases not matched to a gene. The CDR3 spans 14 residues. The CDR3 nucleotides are TGTGCCAGCAGTTTTCGACAGGGTGATTCACCCCTCCACTTT. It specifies CASSFRQGDSPLHF.

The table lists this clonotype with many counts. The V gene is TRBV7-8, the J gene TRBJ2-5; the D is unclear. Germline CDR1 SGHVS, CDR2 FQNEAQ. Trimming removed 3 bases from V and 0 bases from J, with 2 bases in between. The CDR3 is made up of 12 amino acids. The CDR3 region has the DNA TGTGCCAGCAGCTTTTACCAAGAGACCCAGTACTTC. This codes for CASSFYQETQYF.

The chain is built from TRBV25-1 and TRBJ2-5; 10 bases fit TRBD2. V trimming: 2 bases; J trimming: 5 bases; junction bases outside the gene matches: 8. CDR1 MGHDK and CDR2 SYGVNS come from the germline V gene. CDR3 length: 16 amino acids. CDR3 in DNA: TGTGCCAGCAGTGAACGGCTAGCGGGAGCGGGGGAGACCCAGTACTTC. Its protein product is CASSERLAGAGETQYF.

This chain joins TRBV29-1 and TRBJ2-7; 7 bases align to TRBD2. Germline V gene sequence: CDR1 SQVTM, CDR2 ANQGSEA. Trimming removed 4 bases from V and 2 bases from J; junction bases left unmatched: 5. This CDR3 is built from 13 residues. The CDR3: CSVGGGGPYEQYF. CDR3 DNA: TGCAGCGTTGGGGGGGGAGGGCCCTACGAGCAGTACTTC.